These 8 T cell receptor beta chains originate from one sample sequenced in a study of blood T cells in healthy people across ages. The use of a sample-barcoded 5' primer and a J-beta primer mix characterized a second PCR of roughly 6 to 11 cycles. From the 5' RACE reads, TCRdb called clonotypes with MiXCR, one entry per CDR3 protein. The sample contains around 1,600,000 distinct CDR3 sequences, under 55% of which appear only once. Material: blood. Receptors were obtained from a woman in her late teens or twenties in good health.

The table lists this clonotype with a few counts. V gene TRBV18 combines with J gene TRBJ2-5, with D possibly matching TRBD2 (5 bases). The germline V gene has CDR1 KGHSH and CDR2 LQKENI. The CDR3 contains 15 residues. Trimming removed 6 bases at V and 0 bases at J, with 14 bases between. CDR3 DNA: TGTGCCAGCTCCCGATTCCGGGGAGACCAAGAGACCCAGTACTTC. Translating it yields CASSRFRGDQETQYF. Full variable domain (rest looked up from reference TRBV18 and TRBJ2-5): NAGVMQNPRHLVRRRGQEARLRCSPMKGHSHVYWYRQLPEEGLKFMVYLQKENIIDESGMPKERFSAEFPKEGPSILRIQQVVRGDSAAYFCASSRFRGDQETQYFGPGTRLLVL.

This clonotype was seen a single time. The chain carries TRBV14 and TRBJ2-7; 9 bases agree with TRBD1. CDR3 length: 14 amino acids. In germline, CDR1 is SGHDN, CDR2 FVKESK. J lost 2 bases, V lost 7 bases, and 6 bases had no gene match. CDR3 DNA sequence: TGTGCCAGCATCCTGAGACAGGGGGCCTACGAGCAGTACTTC. It is translated as CASILRQGAYEQYF.

The rearrangement joins TRBV6-5 to TRBJ1-1; 10 bases line up with TRBD1. This CDR3 is 15 amino acids long. The germline V gene encodes CDR1 MNHEY and CDR2 SVGAGI. With 5 bases clipped from V and 4 bases from J, the junction kept 7 bases outside the gene matches. The CDR3 loop reads CASSQGQGSLTEAFF. CDR3 sequence (DNA): TGTGCCAGCAGTCAGGGACAGGGGTCTCTCACTGAAGCTTTCTTT.

This chain connects TRBV6-2 or TRBV6-3 to TRBJ1-2, with D perhaps matching TRBD1 (5 bases). Trimming removed 6 bases from V and 6 bases from J, with 14 bases in between. The CDR3 extends over 13 amino acids. Germline lookup yields CDR1 MNHEY and CDR2 SVGEGT. The CDR3 sequence: CASRGERQDGYTF. As DNA, the CDR3 is TGTGCCAGCAGGGGGGAAAGGCAAGATGGCTACACCTTC.

The chain uses TRBV20-1 and TRBJ1-4; 10 bases map to TRBD1. The trim removed 5 bases at V and 5 bases at J, leaving 5 bases unmatched. The CDR3 has 14 residues. Germline CDR1 DFQATT, CDR2 SNEGSKA (reference sequence). CDR3 protein: CSAPWTGGNEKLFF. The CDR3 bases are TGCAGTGCTCCCTGGACAGGGGGAAATGAAAAACTGTTTTTT.

The V and J genes are TRBV6-2 or TRBV6-3 and TRBJ2-1, with 8 bases identical to TRBD2. Germline V lookup: CDR1 MNHEY, CDR2 SVGEGT. With V trimmed by 2 bases and J by 1 base, 4 bases remained unmatched. The CDR3 has 16 residues. The CDR3 bases are TGTGCCAGCAGTTACACCGGGACTAGGTCCTACAATGAGCAGTTCTTC. Amino acid sequence: CASSYTGTRSYNEQFF.

This clonotype was observed at least ten times. The chain employs TRBV3-1 and TRBJ1-3; D gene ambiguous. CDR1 and CDR2 from the germline V gene are LGHDT and YNNKEL (reference sequence). Trimming stripped 1 base from V and 2 bases from J, with 0 bases between. CDR3 size: 12 residues. CDR3 sequence reads: CASSQAGNTIYF. The CDR3 DNA sequence: TGTGCCAGCAGCCAAGCTGGAAACACCATATATTTT. The variable domain in full, with the rest retrieved from reference TRBV3-1 and TRBJ1-3, is DTAVSQTPKYLVTQMGNDKSIKCEQNLGHDTMYWYKQDSKKFLKIMFSYNNKELIINETVPNRFSPKSPDKAHLNLHINSLELGDSAVYFCASSQAGNTIYFGEGSWLTVV.

The V call is TRBV20-1, the J call TRBJ1-5, with D unclear. Trimming shortened V by 2 bases and J by 6 bases, and 17 bases separated the two germline ends. The CDR3 covers 15 residues. The germline gives CDR1 DFQATT, CDR2 SNEGSKA (reference sequence). CDR3 sequence reads: CSARRKADKAQPQHF. Written as DNA, the CDR3 is TGCAGTGCTAGAAGGAAGGCAGACAAAGCTCAGCCCCAGCATTTT.